Below, one T cell receptor beta chain is given with its context. The sample belongs to a study of blood T cell repertoires in COVID-19. In the study overall: The origin of the acute and convalescent COVID-19 samples was the United States, Italy and Spain.

Per the study methods: Estimated nucleated cell counts came from reference gene primer amplification. Assay used: immunoSEQ multiplex PCR; TCRdb lists only in-frame clones, some missing. V and J calls and clone size are as listed in that table; D and trimming were resolved from the DNA. This table holds 150,000 to 200,000 clones, over 75% found once. CDR1 is MDHEN and CDR2 is SYDVKM in the germline V gene. V gave up 6 bases and J gave up 1 base; unmatched junction bases: 5. The CDR3 covers 15 residues. V and J are TRBV28 and TRBJ1-4; 7 nucleotides line up with TRBD1. Sequenced material: PBMCs or T cells enriched from blood (not recorded which). This clonotype originated in a man aged 50 to 59 who had recovered from COVID-19. CDR3 bases: TGTGCCAGCAGAGACAGGGTCGGAACTAATGAAAAACTGTTTTTT. Protein sequence: CASRDRVGTNEKLFF.